This TCR beta chain was profiled in a study of blood T cell repertoires in COVID-19. Study at large: Some COVID-19 samples were acute and others convalescent; all came from the United States, Italy and Spain. Sample material is recorded as cDNA or gDNA derived from T cells, B-cell-depleted T cells, or PBMCs.

Participant-given clinical history determined each cohort assignment. Authors' methods: Reference gene primer amplification yielded estimated nucleated cell counts. The table came from immunoSEQ multiplex PCR; TCRdb's copy has only in-frame clones and leaves some out. Clone size and V and J calls were adopted from that table, with D and trimming inferred from the DNA. The sample contains some 190,000 clones, 75% to 85% of which appear only once. Per the germline V gene, CDR1 is LNHDA and CDR2 is SQIVND (reference sequence). V gave up 1 base and J gave up 1 base, with 5 bases separating them. The CDR3 contains 14 residues.

Sequencing was done on a sample of PBMCs or T cells enriched from blood (not recorded which). The clonotype comes from a man aged 25 to 45 with acute COVID-19. The rearrangement uses TRBV19 and TRBJ2-4, with a weak D call TRBD2 (5 bases). For the CDR3, the DNA is TGTGCCAGTAGTATAGGCGGGGCCAAAAACATTCAGTACTTC. Translation gives CASSIGGAKNIQYF.